This T cell receptor beta chain came from a study of T cell clonality in common variable immunodeficiency. There are many counts of this clone. Its antigen is undetermined. The read falls 3 residues short of the CDR3 end, and the missing part is taken from the germline J gene. Study-level points and caveats: Fewer deletions and N-nucleotide insertions were reportedly seen in common variable immunodeficiency TCR beta sequences.

Control and CVID samples contributed equal amounts of genomic DNA. The data were produced by immunoSEQ multiplex PCR, yet TCRdb's version contains in-frame clones alone and is incomplete. The table lists 30,000 to 35,000 clones, with no singletons. The germline V gene has CDR1 DFQATT and CDR2 SNEGSKA (reference sequence). The CDR3 runs 16 residues. V was trimmed by 0 bases and J by 0 bases, leaving 14 bases between them. Patients and controls were mostly of Caucasian heritage. The sample was peripheral blood mononuclear cells. The sequence came from a human donor with common variable immunodeficiency. The chain recombines TRBV20-1 with TRBJ1-1, with a weak D call TRBD1 (6 bases). The sequenced part of the CDR3 DNA is TGCAGTGCTAGAGATTACGGCAGGGGCATGAACACTGAA. Translating it yields CSARDYGRGMNTE. The CDR3 in full is CSARDYGRGMNTEAFF.